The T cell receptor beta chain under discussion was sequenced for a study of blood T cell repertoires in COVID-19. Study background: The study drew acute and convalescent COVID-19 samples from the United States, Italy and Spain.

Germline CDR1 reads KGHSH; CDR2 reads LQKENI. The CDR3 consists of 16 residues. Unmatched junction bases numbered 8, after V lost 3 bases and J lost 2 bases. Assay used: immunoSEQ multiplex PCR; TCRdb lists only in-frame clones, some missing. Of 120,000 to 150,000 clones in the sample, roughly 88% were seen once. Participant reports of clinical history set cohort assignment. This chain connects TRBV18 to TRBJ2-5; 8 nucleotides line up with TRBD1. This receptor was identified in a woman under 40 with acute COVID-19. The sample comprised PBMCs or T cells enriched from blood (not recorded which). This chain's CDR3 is CASSPQRQGLQETQYF. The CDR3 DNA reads TGTGCCAGCTCACCGCAACGACAGGGGCTTCAAGAGACCCAGTACTTC.